This T cell receptor (beta chain) was captured by sequencing in a study of Graves' ophthalmopathy and Graves' hyperthyroidism. To note about this clonotype: Its antigen remains unknown.

TCR beta CDR3 regions were amplified from RNA transcripts. Investigators did first-round RT-PCR with HTBI primers, then second-round multiplex PCR. One entry per CDR3 protein, called by TCRdb with MiXCR from the multiplex PCR reads. Among 650,000 to 900,000 distinct CDR3 sequences, approximately 40% were seen once, and the ten largest hold 44%. This CDR3 contains 12 residues. Per germline, CDR1 SEHNR and CDR2 FQNEAQ (reference sequence). V was pared by 5 bases and J by 3 bases, with 0 bases of the junction left unmatched. General study results and limits: The majority of expanded thyroid clonotypes above 0.001 frequency also occurred in blood.

The source material was peripheral blood. The chain recombines TRBV7-9 with TRBJ1-1, with TRBD1 identical over 7 bases. This TCR was sampled from an adult man with Graves' ophthalmopathy. The CDR3, as DNA: TGTGCCAGCAGCACAGGGGACACTGAAGCTTTCTTT. Translation: CASSTGDTEAFF.